This T cell receptor beta chain was observed in a study of shared clonotypes between healthy human individuals (TCRdb year 2020). As for the study more broadly: The cohort comprised a couple of women and three men aged 18 to 49 years. To estimate repertoire size and how much clonotypes are shared between individuals, the study performed deep sequencing of blood TCR repertoires from about 5 healthy adults. Different laboratories and diverse techniques were used to prepare libraries and sequence TCR repertoires, to increase sequencing depth and limit assay-specific biases. Per donor, leukapheresis produced somewhere between about 0.85 and 10 billion PBMCs. For each donor, CD4 naive and CD4 memory were each given three plates, CD8 naive was given two plates, and CD8 memory was given one plate.

Points the paper makes about the study in general: Because the study included a small number of donors, the genetic and exposure-history diversity represented was limited. Sampling was restricted to blood, and TCR repertoires in tissue are likely to differ from TCR repertoires in blood. Clonotypes shared by all four sorted-subset donors showed higher generation probabilities than non-shared clonotypes. Rarefaction of sorted-subset datasets indicated incomplete sequencing despite the large sequencing depth. Based on pairwise subsampling, the degree of clonotype sharing among donors was expected to be affected by sequencing depth. Estimated clonotype richness was generally larger for naive than for memory subsets. Across a few donors, around 5% of naive CD4, more than 3% of naive CD8, 2.3% of memory CD4, and approximately 0.42% of memory CD8 clonotypes were shared.

Including the terminal cysteine and phenylalanine, the CDR3 comprises 13 residues. The DNA shown is the 39-base CDR3, in frame from base 1. V is pared back by 0 bases and J by 3 bases, with 6 bases lying between the germline termini. According to the germline V gene, CDR1 reads LGHNA and CDR2 reads YSLEER. Comments on this clone: Its antigen target is currently unknown. Base qualities were left out, and no much larger clone turns up one base away. Other DNA sequences in the same sample also yield this CDR3.

Using the deep immunoSEQ assay, TCR CDR3 regions were amplified from genomic DNA by multiplex PCR. Genomic DNA extracted from each cell subset was distributed evenly over all wells of several immunoSEQ 96-well plates, and each plate served as one replicate. For sorted subsets, roughly 0.2 ug genomic DNA, equal to approximately 30,000 T cell genomes, was loaded into each replicate PCR. Purified libraries were measured with a Qubit 3.0 fluorometer, size-checked on a Bioanalyzer 2100, and measured again with the KAPA Library Quantification kit. Every immunoSEQ 96-well plate was sequenced on a dedicated single-read 150-cycle Illumina NextSeq 550 flow cell. The authors' pipeline ran thus. Because only junctional sequences without quality scores were contained in the immunoSEQ output, filtering matching that applied to full-length reads could not be performed. To assign V/J genes and CDR3, sequences were annotated against IMGT germline references using PyIR, a Python wrapper for IgBLAST v1.9. Reads were removed for weak V/J assignments (E-value above 1e-6), missing CDR3, stop codons, out-of-frame junctions, or ambiguous translated residues. V3J clonotypes were defined as sequences sharing an identical inferred V gene, J gene, and CDR3 amino acid sequence. The percentage overlap between two repertoires was calculated by dividing the number of shared unique clonotypes by the size of the smaller repertoire. Richness of each repertoire was evaluated using RTK rarefaction, the Chao1 estimator, and Recon v2.1 estimates of unobserved clonotypes. For all TCRbeta clonotypes obtained by the gDNA method from a few donors, generation probabilities were computed with OLGA. Entries here come from immuneACCESS through TCRdb and include only in-frame sequences with V and J called. Some clones fail to appear in such tables; in the studies checked, an unresolved V gene covers under half of the shortfall, and the cause of the remainder is unknown. The DNA was the basis for D and trimming; V, J and clone size are from that table. This sample comprises 2 million to 2.5 million clones, just under 95% of them detected only once. The ten biggest clones cover 1% to 1.3% of the sample.

CD8 naive samples consisted of CD45RO-negative cells that were positively selected for CCR7, yielding a CD45RA+CCR7+ population without TemRA cells. Donors were healthy HIV-negative adults with no recently reported acute infections or vaccinations. Only Caucasian adults living in Nashville, Tennessee, USA were represented among the donors. After blood collection by leukapheresis, PBMCs were isolated using Ficoll-Histopaque density gradient centrifugation and then cryopreserved in the vapor phase of liquid nitrogen. Purity and quantity of every magnetically sorted T cell population were checked by analytical flow cytometry. Each sorted fraction had its genomic DNA isolated and then quantified by UV absorbance on a Nanodrop 2000c.

This chain is built from TRBV4-3 and TRBJ2-7, with no reliable assignment of the D segment. The sample consisted of naive CD8+ T cells sorted from blood. The sample's cell subset or site label, in plain terms: CD45RA+CCR7+. The source is a man aged 18 to 29 in good health. The CDR3 in this case is CASSQDRGYEQYF. The DNA reads as follows: TGCGCCAGCAGCCAAGATCGCGGCTACGAGCAGTACTTC.